These 17 T cell receptor beta chains were all obtained from the same sample, sequenced in a study of shared clonotypes between healthy human individuals. Repertoires were generated with immunoSEQ multiplex PCR, while TCRdb's copy carries only in-frame clones and drops some. Found here are some 500,000 clones, around 96% of them singletons; the top ten hold around 0.067%. Sequenced: naive CD4+ T cells sorted from blood. As to subset: CD45RA+ positively selected. Every receptor here comes from a woman in her thirties in good health.

The V call is TRBV6-6, the J call TRBJ2-7, with D perhaps matching TRBD2 (5 bases). The CDR3 loop spans 15 amino acids. V gave up 7 bases and J gave up 2 bases, with 18 bases separating them. Germline V CDR1 and CDR2: MNHNY, SVGAGI (reference sequence). The CDR3 DNA is TGTGCCAGCACCACGAGCCGGGCCGGGGCCTACGAGCAGTACTTC. Amino acid sequence: CASTTSRAGAYEQYF.

This chain links TRBV25-1 with TRBJ1-6; possible D gene TRBD1, 5 bases. CDR3 length equals 15 residues. V was trimmed by 3 bases and J by 7 bases, leaving 13 bases between them. Germline V gene data show CDR1 as MGHDK and CDR2 as SYGVNS. CDR3 nucleotide sequence: TGTGCCAGCAGTGACGTAGACAGATCAAATTCACCCCTCCACTTT. The encoded protein is CASSDVDRSNSPLHF.

This clone was recorded only once. The chain combines TRBV19 with TRBJ2-5, with a weak D call TRBD1 (5 bases). With the DNA end fitting TRBJ2-7 better, the J assignment may be wrong. CDR1 is LNHDA and CDR2 is SQIVND in the germline V gene (reference sequence). This CDR3 contains 13 residues. CDR3 coding DNA: TGTGCCAGTAGTATTGGCCAGGGTTACGAGCAGTACTTC. This translates into CASSIGQGYEQYF.

The chain combines TRBV5-1 with TRBJ2-7; D unresolved. Germline loops: CDR1 SGHRS, CDR2 YFSETQ. CDR3 length: 14 residues. Trimming removed 0 bases from V and 0 bases from J, with 7 bases in between. CDR3 DNA sequence: TGCGCCAGCAGCTTGGTGTCCGGCTCCTACGAGCAGTACTTC. Translated: CASSLVSGSYEQYF.

This sequence joins TRBV28 and TRBJ2-3, with TRBD2 as a possible D gene (7 bases). CDR1 and CDR2 (germline): MDHEN, SYDVKM. The CDR3 has 18 amino acids. V lost 2 bases and J 6 bases, leaving 24 bases between the germline ends. CDR3 nucleotides: TGTGCCAGCAGTTTAGGGGGGGCCAGTGCTTCCCACCCTGATACGCAGTATTTT. Translated: CASSLGGASASHPDTQYF.

The genes are TRBV19 and TRBJ1-5; the match to TRBD1 covers 8 bases. The length of the CDR3 is 16 residues. Germline trimming cut 5 bases from V and 0 bases from J; bases unmatched to any gene: 6. The germline CDR1 and CDR2 sequences are LNHDA and SQIVND (reference sequence). As DNA, the CDR3 is TGTGCCAGTAGTGCCCAGACAGGGGTTAGCAATCAGCCCCAGCATTTT. Its translation: CASSAQTGVSNQPQHF.

In this sample, this clone turned up once. The chain uses TRBV28 and TRBJ2-3; D is possibly TRBD1 (6 bases). Trimming cost V 7 bases and J 4 bases, with 12 bases left between them. Germline CDR1 is MDHEN and CDR2 is SYDVKM. There are 13 residues in the CDR3. The CDR3: CASTVAGADTQYF. In nucleotides, the CDR3 is TGTGCCAGCACCGTTGCAGGGGCAGATACGCAGTATTTT. Looking up the rest from reference TRBV28 and TRBJ2-3 gives the full variable domain: DVKVTQSSRYLVKRTGEKVFLECVQDMDHENMFWYRQDPGLGLRLIYFSYDVKMKEKGDIPEGYSVSREKKERFSLILESASTNQTSMYLCASTVAGADTQYFGPGTRLTVL.

V and J are TRBV11-2 and TRBJ2-6; 11 positions agree with TRBD1. CDR3 length equals 18 residues. Germline trimming cut 4 bases from V and 4 bases from J; bases unmatched to any gene: 9. Germline CDR1 reads SGHAT; CDR2 reads FQNNGV. The CDR3 coding sequence is TGTGCCAGCAGCTCATTCCGGGACAGGGGGAGAGGGGCCAACGTCCTGACTTTC. Translation gives CASSSFRDRGRGANVLTF.

The gene calls are TRBV5-5 and TRBJ2-7, with 7 bases matching TRBD1. Trimming removed 3 bases from V and 3 bases from J; junction bases left unmatched: 6. The CDR3 contains 14 residues. Per the germline V gene, CDR1 is SGHKS and CDR2 is YYEKEE (reference sequence). In DNA, the CDR3 is TGTGCCAGCAGCTGGGGGACAGCCGACTACGAGCAGTACTTC. Residues: CASSWGTADYEQYF.

The chain joins TRBV14 to TRBJ2-3; D remains unclear. This CDR3 region has 15 residues. Germline loops: CDR1 SGHDN, CDR2 FVKESK. The V gene lost 4 bases and the J gene lost 2 bases, with 13 bases spanning the gap. The CDR3 region has the DNA TGTGCCAGCAGCCGGGATGGCGGATACACAGATACGCAGTATTTT. Encoded protein: CASSRDGGYTDTQYF.

V and J are TRBV11-1 and TRBJ2-1; the match to TRBD2 covers 7 bases. The J segment lost 8 bases and the V segment lost 3 bases, leaving 4 bases of the junction unmatched. The germline V gene encodes CDR1 SGHAT and CDR2 FQDESV (reference sequence). This CDR3 has 13 amino acids. The CDR3 reads CASSFGGSYEQFF. DNA of the CDR3: TGTGCCAGCAGCTTTGGCGGGAGCTATGAGCAGTTCTTC.

The V gene is TRBV28, the J gene TRBJ2-1; 10 nucleotides match TRBD2. Germline V gene lookup returns CDR1 MDHEN and CDR2 SYDVKM. The length of the CDR3 is 16 residues. The trim removed 6 bases at V and 2 bases at J, leaving 7 bases unmatched. The CDR3 protein is CASSETSGQTYNEQFF. CDR3 nucleotide sequence: TGTGCCAGCAGCGAGACTAGCGGGCAGACCTACAATGAGCAGTTCTTC.

CDR3 sequence (DNA): TGTGCCAGCAGCACGATGGGCATTCCAGAGCAGTACTTC. Encoded protein: CASSTMGIPEQYF. This chain links TRBV11-2 with TRBJ2-7; D is unresolved. V was trimmed by 5 bases and J by 7 bases, leaving 15 bases between them. This CDR3 has 13 residues. CDR1 is SGHAT and CDR2 is FQNNGV in the germline V gene.

The chain is built from TRBV27 and TRBJ1-1, with D unresolved. V gave up 4 bases and J gave up 11 bases, with 14 bases separating them. The CDR3 sequence is 12 residues long. In germline, CDR1 is MNHEY, CDR2 SMNVEV (reference sequence). DNA of the CDR3: TGTGCCAGCAGTTCCGGGGAGAGTGTGGCTTTCTTT. Amino acid sequence: CASSSGESVAFF.

The V gene is TRBV15, the J gene TRBJ1-2; 8 bases line up with TRBD1. The V gene's germline CDR1 is LNHNV and CDR2 YYDKDF (reference sequence). J gave up 6 bases and V 4 bases, and 16 bases lay outside the gene matches. This CDR3 comprises 17 residues. The CDR3 sequence: CATSTRMGQDRADGYTF. CDR3 bases: TGTGCCACCAGCACACGAATGGGGCAGGACAGGGCGGATGGCTACACCTTC.

This chain connects TRBV5-1 to TRBJ2-6; D not resolved. This CDR3 spans 16 amino acids. Trimming pared 0 bases from V and 3 bases from J, leaving 10 bases between. Looked up from germline, CDR1 is SGHRS and CDR2 is YFSETQ. The CDR3 sequence: CASSLVAGLGANVLTF. CDR3 nucleotide sequence: TGCGCCAGCAGCTTGGTCGCTGGGCTTGGGGCCAACGTCCTGACTTTC.

This clone has only one observation. The V gene is TRBV30, the J gene TRBJ1-1; TRBD1 is a possible D gene (6 bases). V lost 3 bases and J 9 bases, leaving 17 bases between the germline ends. The CDR3 covers 13 residues. CDR1 is GTSNPN and CDR2 is SVGIG in the germline V gene (reference sequence). The CDR3 DNA sequence: TGTGCCTGGAGCGACCGGGACAATAGGAAAGCTTTCTTT. This gives the protein CAWSDRDNRKAFF.